Listed below are T cell receptor beta chains from one sample, sequenced in a study of cytomegalovirus exposure and HLA in healthy donors. Clones were sequenced by immunoSEQ multiplex PCR, and TCRdb holds only the in-frame ones, with some missing. The sample contains approximately 100,000 clones, about 87% of which appear only once. The sample consisted of PBMCs. The receptor source for this set is a woman aged 18-30 years in good health and CMV-seropositive. The CDR3 runs from the conserved cysteine through the conserved F or W. The order of the fields is J gene, V gene, clone size, D gene, CDR3 DNA, CDR3 protein. A D gene is named only where the DNA matches it firmly. Clone size is not always given. Where it is, it says once, few, many or a class for expanded clones.

>TRBJ1-5|TRBV2|.|.
TGTGCCAGCAGTGAGGAGGGTCAGCCCCAGCATTTT
CASSEEGQPQHF
>TRBJ2-1|TRBV15|.|TRBD2
TGTGCCACCAGCAGAGGCCGACCGGGACTAGTAAGCGATGAGCAGTTCTTC
CATSRGRPGLVSDEQFF
>TRBJ2-7|TRBV28|.|TRBD1
TGTGCCAGCAGTTGGTGGACAGGCCCGGGAGAGCAGTACTTC
CASSWWTGPGEQYF
>TRBJ1-2|TRBV15|few|.
TGTGCCACCAGCAGAGATGGCGGCTATGGCTACACCTTC
CATSRDGGYGYTF
>TRBJ2-7|TRBV5-6|.|.
TGTGCCAGCAGCTTGGGGCGGGACAGAGCACTTGGGCAGTACTTC
CASSLGRDRALGQYF
>TRBJ2-5|TRBV28|.|.
TGTGCCAGCAGCCCTTCTCTAATAGCTTCGAAAGAGACCCAGTACTTC
CASSPSLIASKETQYF
>TRBJ2-5|TRBV27|.|TRBD2
TGTGCCAGCAGTCTCTCTTCTAGCGGGGGAAAAGAGACCCAGTACTTC
CASSLSSSGGKETQYF
>TRBJ1-4|TRBV4-2|once|TRBD1
TGTGCCAGCAGCCAAGAAAGCAGGGGGAATGAAAAACTGTTTTTT
CASSQESRGNEKLFF
>TRBJ2-1|TRBV11-3|once|.
TGTGCCAGCAGCTTTTCGGGTGACTACAATGAGCAGTTCTTC
CASSFSGDYNEQFF
>TRBJ1-1|TRBV6-1|.|.
TGTGCCAGCAGTGTAACCCGGAGCACTGAAGCTTTCTTT
CASSVTRSTEAFF
>TRBJ2-7|TRBV7-9|once|.
TGTGCCAGCAGCTTTCCCAGGGGAGTAGAAGGGTACGAGCAGTACTTC
CASSFPRGVEGYEQYF
>TRBJ1-1|TRBV4-1|.|TRBD1
TGCGCCAGCAGCCAAGATACGACAGGGAGGAACACTGAAGCTTTCTTT
CASSQDTTGRNTEAFF
>TRBJ2-2|TRBV7-9|.|.
TGTGCCAGCAGCTTATTAGGCAGGGGCGCCGGGGAGCTGTTTTTT
CASSLLGRGAGELFF
>TRBJ2-2|TRBV7-9|few|TRBD1
TGTGCCAGCAGGACAGGACAGGGGTACACCGGGGAGCTGTTTTTT
CASRTGQGYTGELFF
>TRBJ1-2|TRBV28|.|TRBD1
TGTGCCAGCACTCGTATGACAGGGAACTATGGCTACACCTTC
CASTRMTGNYGYTF
>TRBJ1-1|TRBV6-1|.|.
TGTGCCAGCAGTGGGCTGGGGCTGATGAACACTGAAGCTTTCTTT
CASSGLGLMNTEAFF
>TRBJ1-6|TRBV19|.|.
TGTGCCAGTACGGAGGGGAGTTCACCCCTCCACTTT
CASTEGSSPLHF
>TRBJ1-2|TRBV5-5|.|.
TGTGCCAGCAGCTTGCGGGTTCGCGACTATGGCTACACCTTC
CASSLRVRDYGYTF
>TRBJ1-5|TRBV6-1|.|.
TGTGCCAGCAGTGAAGCTGGGGGAGGTGGTCAGCCCCAGCATTTT
CASSEAGGGGQPQHF
>TRBJ2-2|TRBV5-1|.|TRBD1
TGCGCCAGCAGGCGGCAGGGGGTGAACACCGGGGAGCTGTTTTTT
CASRRQGVNTGELFF
>TRBJ1-2|TRBV10-3|.|TRBD1
TGTGCCATCAGTGAGTTAACCCCTACAGGGGGGTATGGCTACACCTTC
CAISELTPTGGYGYTF
>TRBJ1-4|TRBV5-6|.|.
TGTGCCAGCGGATTCGCGGGCGGCGGCCGACTTAAACTGTTTTTT
CASGFAGGGRLKLFF
>TRBJ1-1|TRBV6-1|.|TRBD1
TGTGCCAGCAGTGCCATACAGGGGAGGAACACTGAAGCTTTCTTT
CASSAIQGRNTEAFF
>TRBJ2-7|TRBV7-9|.|.
TGTGCCAGCAGCCATCCGGTCGGAGCAAGCGAGCAGTACTTC
CASSHPVGASEQYF
>TRBJ1-5|TRBV29-1|.|TRBD1
TGCAGCGTTTGGGACAGGGCCGGCAATCAGCCCCAGCATTTT
CSVWDRAGNQPQHF
>TRBJ1-1|TRBV4-1|.|.
TGCGCCAGCAGCCAAGAGAAACTTAGGGCGGGCACTGAAGCTTTCTTT
CASSQEKLRAGTEAFF
>TRBJ1-2|TRBV9|few|.
TGTGCCAGCAGCGTAGGAGTGCCGGCTAACTATGGCTACACCTTC
CASSVGVPANYGYTF
>TRBJ1-1|TRBV6-1|.|.
TGTGCCAGCAGTGGGTCAGGGGTGACTGAAGCTTTCTTT
CASSGSGVTEAFF
>TRBJ1-5|TRBV6-6|few|TRBD1
TGTGCCAGCAGTTCAACAGGGGGCAATCAGCCCCAGCATTTT
CASSSTGGNQPQHF
>TRBJ1-1|TRBV5-4|.|TRBD1
TGTGCCAGCAGCCAACCGGGACAGGGGGAAGCTTTCTTT
CASSQPGQGEAFF
>TRBJ2-7|TRBV2|.|.
TGTGCCAGCAGAGGGGATCTTTACGAGCAGTACTTC
CASRGDLYEQYF
>TRBJ2-3|TRBV9|.|TRBD2
TGTGCCAGCAGCGTAGTAGCGGGCAGCACAGATACGCAGTATTTT
CASSVVAGSTDTQYF
>TRBJ1-5|TRBV18|.|.
TGTGCCAGCTCACACACGGGGAATAGCAATCAGCCCCAGCATTTT
CASSHTGNSNQPQHF
>TRBJ1-4|TRBV10-3|.|TRBD1
TGTGCCATCAGTGAGTCGCCGGGACAGTATAATGAAAAACTGTTTTTT
CAISESPGQYNEKLFF
>TRBJ2-3|TRBV15|.|TRBD1
TGTGCCACCAGTCCATTACCGGGACAGGGGGAAGGAGATACGCAGTATTTT
CATSPLPGQGEGDTQYF
>TRBJ2-2|TRBV4-1|.|.
TGCGCCAGCAGCCAGGGTAAACAGGGGGAGCTGTTTTTT
CASSQGKQGELFF
>TRBJ1-1|TRBV7-8|once|TRBD1
TGTGCCAGCAGCGCCTACAGGGGGCTGGGGACTGAAGCTTTCTTT
CASSAYRGLGTEAFF
>TRBJ2-1|TRBV9|.|.
TGTGCCAGCAGCGTAGGGGGACAAAGTAAGAATGAGCAGTTCTTC
CASSVGGQSKNEQFF
>TRBJ1-6|TRBV21-1|.|.
TGTGCCAGCAGCGACCTGACATGCCGGGGTTCACCCCTCCACTTT
CASSDLTCRGSPLHF
>TRBJ2-3|TRBV29-1|.|TRBD1
TGCAGCGTGGGACAGGTGGGACCCCCTACAGATACGCAGTATTTT
CSVGQVGPPTDTQYF
>TRBJ1-4|TRBV5-3|.|TRBD1
TGTGCCAGAAGCTTGGTGGGAGGTCCCGAGGGACAGCCTAATGAAAAACTGTTTTTT
CARSLVGGPEGQPNEKLFF
>TRBJ1-2|TRBV7-9|once|TRBD1
TGTGCCAGCAGCGCTTGGACAGGGGGCGCTGGCTATGGCTACACCTTC
CASSAWTGGAGYGYTF
>TRBJ1-1|TRBV6-1|once|.
TGTGCCAGCGGGGAGAGGGGGACTGAAGCTTTCTTT
CASGERGTEAFF
>TRBJ2-1|TRBV27|.|TRBD2
TGTGCCAGCAGTTTATTGGCTAGCGGGGGGGCAAGATGGGATGAGCAGTTCTTC
CASSLLASGGARWDEQFF
>TRBJ2-1|TRBV4-2|.|TRBD2
TGTGCCAGCAGCCGGGGACTAGCGGGGGGGCGGGAGCAGTTCTTC
CASSRGLAGGREQFF
>TRBJ1-6|TRBV7-6|.|TRBD1
TGTGCCAGCAGCCCCTACTCCTCACAGGGGGCGCGGGATTCACCCCTCCACTTT
CASSPYSSQGARDSPLHF